The next 2 T cell receptor beta chains were all read from a single sample in a study of post-analysis software for immune sequencing data. Points from the study as a whole: Patients used four to six TRBV segments, including TRBV5-6, TRBV5-1 and TRBV20-1, more often than controls.

Their target antigens are unknown. The TCR beta cDNA libraries carried unique molecular identifiers. TCRdb re-analysed the PCR reads in MiXCR, keeping a single row per CDR3 protein. The data contain approximately 730,000 distinct CDR3 sequences, approximately 30% of them singletons. The source material was blood. These TCRs come from a girl aged 5-17 years with multiple sclerosis.

This clonotype was counted a few times. The chain has TRBV7-2 and TRBJ2-6; no definite D call. The V gene's germline CDR1 is SGHTA and CDR2 FQGNSA. This CDR3 comprises 20 residues. V lost 2 bases, J lost 0 bases, and 20 bases lay in between. CDR3 nucleotides: TGTGCCAGCAGCTTATATCGCTTGTCTCGAGGCCCCTCTGGGGCCAACGTCCTGACTTTC. This codes for CASSLYRLSRGPSGANVLTF.

The J gene is TRBJ1-6, the V gene TRBV28; perhaps TRBD1 as D (5 bases). Per germline, CDR1 MDHEN and CDR2 SYDVKM. The CDR3 is 15 amino acids. Trimming removed 1 base from V and 7 bases from J, with 11 bases in between. CDR3 in DNA: TGTGCCAGCAGTTTATCCTCGGCAGGGAATTCACCCCTCCACTTT. As protein: CASSLSSAGNSPLHF.